A single sample is the source of the 2 T cell receptor beta chains below, sequenced in a study of CD8 T cells in Susac syndrome (dated by TCRdb to the late 2010s). Receptor libraries were prepared by the immunoSEQ multiplex PCR assay. RNA was extracted using the RNeasy kit, and roughly 0.5 to 1 ug of the RNA was reverse transcribed with random hexamers. TCRdb trimmed the raw reads at Q25, called clones with MiXCR and kept productive beta chains. Each entry is one CDR3 protein sequence, shown with its most common DNA and genes. The table for this sample lists under 200,000 distinct CDR3 sequences; more than 90% of them were counted only once. The ten largest account for 0.098% of the sample. Source material: CD4+ T cells from PBMCs. Receptors originate from a human donor with Susac syndrome.

The chain has TRBV7-2 and TRBJ2-7; D possibly uses TRBD1 or TRBD2 (7 bases each). The germline V gene encodes CDR1 SGHTA and CDR2 FQGNSA. The ends were cut back, 2 bases at V and 5 bases at J, with 16 bases in the middle. The CDR3 loop spans 15 amino acids. In nucleotides, the CDR3 is TGTGCCAGCAGCTTAATGTGGCAGGGGGGGAACGAGCAGTACTTC. Protein product: CASSLMWQGGNEQYF.

The chain is built from TRBV7-3 and TRBJ2-7; no clear D gene. The CDR3 contains 15 residues. Germline values: CDR1 SGHTA, CDR2 FQGTGA. The V and J ends lost 0 bases and 0 bases respectively, with 9 bases between them. The CDR3 DNA sequence: TGTGCCAGCAGCTTAACAGGTACAAGCTCCTACGAGCAGTACTTC. Its translation is CASSLTGTSSYEQYF.